The source of this T cell receptor beta chain is a study of T-cell reconstitution after alpha-beta-depleted transplantation in children listed by TCRdb under 2016. For context, the study as a whole: Using TCR repertoire profiling, the study quantitatively followed how T-cell immune reconstitution unfolded in children after TCRalphabeta/CD19-depleted allogeneic hematopoietic cell transplantation. What the authors observed across the whole study: The apparently early recovery of alphabetaT-cell counts about two months after transplant reportedly depended on only several hundred rapidly expanded clones that came from non-depleted graft cells. The frequencies of hyperexpanded clones fell over the following months, and after one year, T-cell counts and TCRbeta diversity were mostly attributed to newly produced T cells. In some patients, the high TCRbeta diversity seen at day 60 was put down to recipient T cells and intrathymic progenitors that had survived conditioning.

As encoded in the germline V gene (reference sequence), CDR1 is MNHEY while CDR2 is SMNVEV. Trimming at the junction amounts to 5 bases on V and 0 bases on J, and the germline ends lie 15 bases apart. From its cysteine to its phenylalanine, the CDR3 spans 16 amino acids. Left in the record is the CDR3 DNA by itself, 48 bases read in frame from the first base. Per the publication, the treatment or condition label means: allogeneic hematopoietic cell transplantation with graft depleted of TCRalphabeta T cells and CD19 B cells. Transplant recipients were children who received TCRalphabeta/CD19-depleted allogeneic hematopoietic cell grafts. Library preparation used PCR. These reads were obtained on an Illumina HiSeq 2500. Molecular barcoding was employed in the preparation of TCR libraries, with unique molecular identifiers being used to normalize TCRbeta repertoire quantification. TCRdb's own reprocessing of the public reads used fastp at Q25 and MiXCR and kept productive beta chains. For every CDR3 protein sequence, its rows merge into one entry that carries the most common genes and DNA. Here the sample has some 830,000 distinct CDR3 sequences; roughly 15% occur a single time. The top ten hold about 4.6% of the sample.

Many counts were recorded for this clonotype. It lacks a known antigen. Nothing much larger sits one base from this clone, and base qualities are not available. Recombination connected TRBV27 to TRBJ2-3; the D gene is perhaps TRBD1 or TRBD2, each of them matching over 5 bases. This sequence was found in a male patient younger than 18 who had a stem cell transplant for acute lymphoblastic leukemia, so the T cells may come from the graft donor. The sequencing used PBMCs, mostly from graft donor cells, collected 360 days after TCRalphabeta/CD19-depleted stem cell transplant. The CDR3 reads as follows: CASSKGYGKSTDTQYF. The DNA sequence is as follows: TGTGCCAGCAGTAAGGGGTACGGGAAAAGCACAGATACGCAGTATTTT.